The source of this T cell receptor beta chain is a study of blood T cell repertoires in COVID-19. On the study more broadly: Material from acute and convalescent COVID-19 was sourced from the United States, Italy and Spain. T cells, B-cell-depleted T cells, or PBMCs supplied cDNA or gDNA.

How the authors handled the data: Using reference gene primer amplification, nucleated cell counts were estimated. TCRdb keeps only in-frame clones here, not all; method: immunoSEQ multiplex PCR. V and J calls and clone size come straight from that table; D and trimming were deduced from the DNA. The table has about 330,000 clones, over 75% seen once; the top ten hold approximately 4%. This CDR3 has 13 residues. Germline V gene sequence: CDR1 MNHNY, CDR2 SVGAGI (reference sequence). The germline V and J ends were trimmed by 7 bases and 6 bases, with 15 bases remaining between them. The source of this sequence is a woman aged 45 to 65 with active or convalescent COVID-19. The chain carries TRBV6-6 and TRBJ1-1, with D perhaps TRBD1 (6 bases). The sequencing input was peripheral blood. The DNA of the CDR3 is TGTGCCAGCAACCAACAGGGAAGGCCTGAAGCTTTCTTT. It encodes CASNQQGRPEAFF.